A single sample is the source of the 16 T cell receptor beta chains below, sequenced in a study of blood T cells in healthy people across ages. Sample-barcoded 5' priming and a J-beta primer mix drove a second PCR of 7 to 11 cycles. Each CDR3 protein is one row after TCRdb ran MiXCR on the 5' RACE reads. This sample carries fewer than 1 million distinct CDR3 sequences, more than 40% of them seen once, and the ten largest clones take under 20%. Material: blood. These receptors all stem from a man in his 60s in good health.

The sample holds many counts of this clonotype. The V gene is TRBV6-1, the J gene TRBJ2-7; D possibly matches TRBD1 or TRBD2 (5 bases each). There are 17 residues in the CDR3. V lost 2 bases to trimming and J lost 0 bases, with 17 bases between them. The V gene's germline CDR1 is MNHNS and CDR2 SASEGT. CDR3 sequence: CASSEFVGGAGSYEQYF. The CDR3 bases are TGTGCCAGCAGTGAATTTGTGGGTGGGGCGGGCTCCTACGAGCAGTACTTC.

Of note for this clonotype: The DNA is left out, because the CDR3 cannot be placed on it with certainty; the CDR3 is given as TCRdb lists it. V gene TRBV7-2 combines with J gene TRBJ1-5; TRBD1 was called by the table and not checked on the DNA. A total of 18 residues make up the CDR3, ends included. Germline V gene data show CDR1 as SGHTA and CDR2 as FQGNSA. CDR3: CASSSSHTGGDSNQPQHF.

This clonotype was seen more than once but under ten times. This rearrangement joins TRBV20-1 to TRBJ1-2, with 7 bases matching TRBD1. The CDR3 is 15 residues long. In germline, CDR1 is DFQATT, CDR2 SNEGSKA (reference sequence). V shed 4 bases, J shed 13 bases, and the junction held 21 bases outside the gene matches. For the CDR3, the DNA is TGCAGTGCTATCCGACCCCAGGACAGGAGCAGCCGAGGCACCTTC. It yields the protein CSAIRPQDRSSRGTF.

V gene TRBV19 combines with J gene TRBJ2-5; 9 nucleotides agree with TRBD1. The J call is doubtful: the DNA matches TRBJ2-7 better. The length of the CDR3 is 15 residues. Germline-derived CDR1 and CDR2 are LNHDA and SQIVND (reference sequence). This CDR3 is CASSQTGTGPYEQYF. The CDR3 bases are TGTGCCAGTAGTCAGACCGGGACAGGGCCTTACGAGCAGTACTTC.

V usage is TRBV20-1 and J usage is TRBJ1-2, with a weak D call TRBD1 (6 bases). From germline, CDR1 is DFQATT and CDR2 SNEGSKA (reference sequence). The CDR3 sequence is 17 residues long. The germline V and J ends were trimmed by 3 bases and 0 bases, with 20 bases remaining between them. CDR3 sequence (DNA): TGCAGTGCTAGCCGGGGGCCGGGACGCCAGACTAACTATGGCTACACCTTC. It specifies CSASRGPGRQTNYGYTF.

CDR3 DNA sequence: TGTGCCAGCAGACCGAGCCGCCTGATTCATGAGCAGTTCTTC. Its protein is CASRPSRLIHEQFF. The J gene is TRBJ2-1, the V gene TRBV6-2 or TRBV6-3; the D is unclear. This CDR3 region has 14 residues. Trimming removed 6 bases at V and 8 bases at J, with 17 bases between. The germline V gene has CDR1 MNHEY and CDR2 SVGEGT.

The rearrangement links TRBV7-2 to TRBJ2-1; D unclear. CDR1 SGHTA and CDR2 FQGNSA come from the germline V gene. CDR3 size: 13 residues. V was pared by 4 bases and J by 5 bases, with 9 bases between. CDR3 sequence reads: CASSSWLNNEQFF. Here the CDR3 DNA reads TGTGCCAGCAGCTCTTGGCTAAACAATGAGCAGTTCTTC.

V is TRBV11-2 and J is TRBJ2-7; the match to TRBD1 covers 7 bases. Trimming at V came to 0 bases and at J to 1 base, leaving 6 bases not matched to a gene. The CDR3 is made up of 16 amino acids. The germline gives CDR1 SGHAT, CDR2 FQNNGV. In DNA, the CDR3 is TGTGCCAGCAGCTTAGAAGGCGCAGGGGGTTCCTACGAGCAGTACTTC. Amino acids: CASSLEGAGGSYEQYF.

V and J are TRBV24-1 and TRBJ2-5; 8 bases fit TRBD1. V lost 3 bases, J lost 11 bases, and 16 bases stayed unmatched. Germline V gene sequence: CDR1 KGHDR, CDR2 SFDVKD. The CDR3 totals 16 residues. CDR3 sequence: CATSDAGQGVSNEQYF. CDR3 bases: TGTGCCACCAGTGATGCTGGACAGGGAGTTTCCAATGAGCAGTACTTC.

This clonotype was observed a single time. The chain employs TRBV20-1 and TRBJ2-3; TRBD2 matches 7 bases. CDR3 length equals 17 residues. CDR1 and CDR2 (germline): DFQATT, SNEGSKA (reference sequence). With V trimmed by 0 bases and J by 8 bases, 17 bases remained unmatched. The chain's CDR3 is CSARDQGGGIERGTQYF. In DNA form, the CDR3 reads TGCAGTGCTAGAGATCAAGGCGGGGGTATCGAACGGGGTACGCAGTATTTT.

A few counts support this clonotype. The V and J genes are TRBV25-1 and TRBJ2-4; TRBD2 is a possible D gene (6 bases). The CDR3 consists of 13 residues. In germline, CDR1 is MGHDK, CDR2 SYGVNS. Deletions cut 2 bases from V and 13 bases from J, with 15 bases between. The CDR3 nucleotides are TGTGCCAGCAGTGAACGGGCTTGGGGGGAGCAGTACTTC. It is translated as CASSERAWGEQYF.

The chain employs TRBV7-3 and TRBJ2-5, with 13 positions matching TRBD2. With 9 bases clipped from V and 13 bases from J, the junction kept 11 bases outside the gene matches. CDR1 is SGHTA and CDR2 is FQGTGA in the germline V gene. This CDR3 region has 13 residues. The CDR3 spells CASTRTSGGHRYF. As DNA, the CDR3 is TGTGCCAGTACGCGGACTAGCGGGGGTCACAGGTACTTC.

CDR3 sequence (DNA): TGTGCCTGGAGTGTACTACAGGATGAAGCTTTCTTT. Its protein is CAWSVLQDEAFF. The chain couples TRBV30 to TRBJ1-1; the D gene is possibly TRBD1 (5 bases). CDR3 length: 12 amino acids. V was trimmed by 0 bases and J by 7 bases, leaving 9 bases between them. Per the germline V gene, CDR1 is GTSNPN and CDR2 is SVGIG (reference sequence).

V gene TRBV20-1 combines with J gene TRBJ2-4; D is unclear. The DNA end is more similar to TRBJ2-7, so the J call may be wrong. The germline CDR1 and CDR2 sequences are DFQATT and SNEGSKA (reference sequence). This CDR3 is built from 15 residues. This CDR3 reads CSARDLAVGLDEQYF. CDR3 DNA sequence: TGCAGTGCTAGAGACCTGGCCGTTGGGCTCGACGAGCAGTACTTC.

This chain joins TRBV10-3 and TRBJ2-7; D gene uncertain. Germline values: CDR1 ENHRY, CDR2 SYGVKD. Trimming shortened V by 2 bases and J by 7 bases, and 18 bases separated the two germline ends. The CDR3 totals 15 residues. In DNA form, the CDR3 reads TGTGCCATCAGTGAGAGCGTAAGGTCCAGCAATGAGCAGTACTTC. Protein sequence: CAISESVRSSNEQYF.

About this clonotype: The junction shows a germline mismatch at one end, possibly a read error. This chain links TRBV20-1 with TRBJ1-1, with D hard to call. Germline V gives CDR1 DFQATT, CDR2 SNEGSKA (reference sequence). This CDR3 is built from 13 residues. The CDR3, as DNA: TGCAGTGCTAGTTGGCATCTGAACACTGAACCTTTCTTT. It specifies CSASWHLNTEPFF.